This T cell receptor beta chain stems from a study of blood T cell repertoires in COVID-19. Study at large: The United States, Italy and Spain provided the acute and convalescent COVID-19 samples. PBMCs, B-cell-depleted T cells, or T cells were the source of the cDNA or gDNA that made up the material.

The CDR3 sequence is 16 residues long. Germline V lookup: CDR1 LGHNA, CDR2 YNFKEQ. V was shortened by 5 bases and J by 4 bases, with 17 bases between the two germline ends. Generated by immunoSEQ multiplex PCR, the TCRdb table keeps only in-frame clones and is missing some. The sample lists a few hundred thousand clones; approximately 90% were seen once. The clonotype originates from a man aged 25-45 years who had recovered from COVID-19. This rearrangement joins TRBV4-2 to TRBJ1-4, with D possibly being TRBD1 (5 bases). The sample was peripheral blood. The CDR3: CASSSHPTGLNEKLFF. The CDR3, as DNA: TGTGCCAGCAGCTCACATCCTACGGGACTTAATGAAAAACTGTTTTTT.